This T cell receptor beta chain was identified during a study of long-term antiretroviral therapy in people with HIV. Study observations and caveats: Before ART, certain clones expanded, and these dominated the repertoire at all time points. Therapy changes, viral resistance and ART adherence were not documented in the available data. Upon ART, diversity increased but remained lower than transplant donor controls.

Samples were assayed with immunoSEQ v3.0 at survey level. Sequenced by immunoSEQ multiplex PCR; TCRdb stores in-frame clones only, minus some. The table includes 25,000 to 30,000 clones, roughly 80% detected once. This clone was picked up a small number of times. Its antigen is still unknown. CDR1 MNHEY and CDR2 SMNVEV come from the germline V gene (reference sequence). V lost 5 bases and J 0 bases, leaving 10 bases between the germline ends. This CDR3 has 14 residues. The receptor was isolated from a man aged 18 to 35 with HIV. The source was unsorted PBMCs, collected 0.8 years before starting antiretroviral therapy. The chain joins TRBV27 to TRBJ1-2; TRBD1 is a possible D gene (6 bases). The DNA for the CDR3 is TGTGCCAGCAGTCTGACAGGAGCTAACTATGGCTACACCTTC. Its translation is CASSLTGANYGYTF.